Below are 18 T cell receptor beta chains sequenced from a single sample in a study of T cells after yellow fever vaccination. MiXCR, run by TCRdb on the 5' RACE reads, gives a single entry per CDR3 protein. Of about 510,000 distinct CDR3 sequences in the sample, about a fifth are singletons; the top ten hold around 17%. The material sequenced was PBMCs, taken more than 20 days after the first yellow fever vaccination. The source of these receptors is a young man who received the YFV17D yellow fever vaccine.

This clonotype was counted only a few times. This sequence joins TRBV7-2 and TRBJ2-5; TRBD2 agrees at 9 bases. Germline loops: CDR1 SGHTA, CDR2 FQGNSA. V lost 2 bases, J lost 4 bases, and 8 bases stayed unmatched. This CDR3 has 16 amino acids. This chain's CDR3 is CASSLSIGGGGETQYF. The DNA of the CDR3 is TGTGCCAGCAGCTTAAGTATCGGCGGGGGGGGAGAGACCCAGTACTTC.

The chain joins TRBV11-2 to TRBJ2-7, with TRBD1 matching 11 bases. This CDR3 contains 18 residues. Germline V lookup: CDR1 SGHAT, CDR2 FQNNGV. V was clipped by 5 bases and J by 4 bases; unmatched bases: 16. This CDR3 is CASSAGIGQGANIYEQYF. In DNA form, the CDR3 reads TGTGCCAGCAGCGCAGGTATTGGACAGGGGGCAAACATATACGAGCAGTACTTC.

This clonotype was counted between two and nine times. The V and J genes are TRBV4-2 and TRBJ2-7, with a tentative D call TRBD1 (6 bases). The germline CDR1 and CDR2 sequences are LGHNA and YNFKEQ. This CDR3 has 16 residues. V dropped 2 bases and J dropped 0 bases, with 14 bases sitting between them. The CDR3 is CASSQYRTVLSYEQYF. In nucleotides, the CDR3 is TGTGCCAGCAGCCAATACCGGACAGTTCTCTCCTACGAGCAGTACTTC.

This chain uses TRBV29-1 with TRBJ1-3; 9 bases agree with TRBD1. J lost 4 bases, V lost 3 bases, and 4 bases had no gene match. CDR3 length equals 14 residues. Per the germline V gene, CDR1 is SQVTM and CDR2 is ANQGSEA. CDR3 bases: TGCAGCGTTGAGTACAGGGGGCAAGGAAACACCATATATTTT. It translates to CSVEYRGQGNTIYF.

V is TRBV7-2 and J is TRBJ2-3, with D tentatively TRBD2 (7 bases). The germline CDR1 and CDR2 sequences are SGHTA and FQGNSA. The length of the CDR3 is 15 residues. V was pared by 5 bases and J by 6 bases, with 18 bases between. The CDR3 DNA is TGTGCCAGCAGCCTAGAAGGGGGGGCCTGGGATACGCAGTATTTT. Protein: CASSLEGGAWDTQYF.

This clonotype has only a few counts. The chain carries TRBV9 and TRBJ2-3; the match to TRBD2 covers 13 bases. Germline V lookup: CDR1 SGDLS, CDR2 YYNGEE. V trimming: 4 bases; J trimming: 2 bases; junction bases outside the gene matches: 13. CDR3 length: 19 amino acids. CDR3 region: CASSPLGTSGALATDTQYF. The CDR3 DNA follows: TGTGCCAGCAGCCCCCTCGGGACTAGCGGGGCGCTGGCCACAGATACGCAGTATTTT. Using reference TRBV9 and TRBJ2-3 for the parts outside the CDR3, the full variable domain is DSGVTQTPKHLITATGQRVTLRCSPRSGDLSVYWYQQSLDQGLQFLIQYYNGEERAKGNILERFSAQQFPDLHSELNLSSLELGDSALYFCASSPLGTSGALATDTQYFGPGTRLTVL.

The table lists this clonotype with a few counts. The rearrangement links TRBV19 to TRBJ1-5; D gene ambiguous. V shed 10 bases and J shed 6 bases, with 16 bases lying between them. Germline CDR1 and CDR2: LNHDA and SQIVND (reference sequence). The CDR3 spans 13 residues. CDR3 in DNA: TGTGCCACCTCAACGTGGGCTGGTCAGCCCCAGCATTTT. Residues: CATSTWAGQPQHF.

As concerns this clonotype: Sequence at one end of the junction differs from germline and may be a read error. This chain connects TRBV20-1 to TRBJ2-5; 7 bases are shared with TRBD2. The CDR3 runs to 12 residues. CDR1 and CDR2 (germline): DFQATT, SNEGSKA (reference sequence). The CDR3 DNA sequence: TGCAGTGCTAGAGACCGACTAGCCTCCCTTCGTTTC. Its protein product is CSARDRLASLRF.

This clonotype came up a few times. The rearrangement links TRBV6-2 or TRBV6-3 to TRBJ2-7, with unresolved D. Trimming took 5 bases from V and 1 from J, leaving 15 bases between them. The germline gives CDR1 MNHEY, CDR2 SVGEGT. The CDR3 loop spans 15 amino acids. This CDR3 is CASSTASLGSYEQYV. The CDR3 DNA reads TGTGCCAGCAGTACCGCCTCGCTGGGTTCCTACGAGCAGTACGTC.

DNA for the CDR3: TGTGCCAGCAGCTTGGGAGGACAGGGCTATGGCTACACCTTC. Protein sequence: CASSLGGQGYGYTF. The chain employs TRBV7-2 and TRBJ1-2, with 8 positions matching TRBD1. The V segment lost 3 bases and the J segment 4 bases; nucleotides outside the gene matches: 4. The CDR3 contains 14 residues. Germline V gene lookup returns CDR1 SGHTA and CDR2 FQGNSA.

In its sample, this clonotype was seen a few times. The CDR3 DNA sequence: TGCGCCAGCAGGGCGGTCGGAACAGGGAGCAATGAGCAGTTCTTC. Translated, it gives CASRAVGTGSNEQFF. The rearrangement joins TRBV5-1 to TRBJ2-1; possibly TRBD1 for D (6 bases). Germline CDR1 is SGHRS and CDR2 is YFSETQ. The V end was cut by 5 bases, the J end by 6 bases, with 18 bases between. This CDR3 is built from 15 residues.

This clonotype was counted only a few times. The rearrangement joins TRBV2 to TRBJ1-1; D not resolved. This CDR3 has 12 residues. CDR1 and CDR2 (germline): SNHLY, FYNNEI. V was trimmed by 11 bases and J by 2 bases, leaving 12 bases between them. The CDR3 DNA sequence: TGTGCCGGAGGAGTAGCCAACACTGAAGCTTTCTTT. Residues: CAGGVANTEAFF.

There are a few counts of this clonotype. The rearrangement uses TRBV29-1 and TRBJ2-3; D could derive from TRBD1 or TRBD2 (5 bases each). Trimming left V 6 bases short and J 4 bases short, with 17 bases between. The CDR3 runs 14 residues. CDR1 SQVTM and CDR2 ANQGSEA come from the germline V gene. CDR3 amino acids: CSVGPSSMADTQYF. The CDR3 nucleotides are TGCAGCGTGGGACCTAGTTCCATGGCAGATACGCAGTATTTT.

In its sample, this clonotype was seen many times. The V call is TRBV5-1, the J call TRBJ2-2, with D tentatively TRBD1 (6 bases). The CDR3 covers 16 residues. Trimming took off 0 bases at V and 1 base at J, with 10 bases between the two ends. Germline V gives CDR1 SGHRS, CDR2 YFSETQ. The CDR3 region has the DNA TGCGCCAGCAGCTTGGATGGACAGTTGAACACCGGGGAGCTGTTTTTT. Translation gives CASSLDGQLNTGELFF.

The chain joins TRBV14 to TRBJ2-3, with a weak D call TRBD2 (5 bases). V was shortened by 1 base and J by 0 bases, with 8 bases between the two germline ends. The germline V gene encodes CDR1 SGHDN and CDR2 FVKESK. This CDR3 spans 15 amino acids. CDR3 sequence: CASSQGWRSTDTQYF. In nucleotides, the CDR3 is TGTGCCAGCAGCCAAGGATGGAGGAGCACAGATACGCAGTATTTT.

This clonotype was counted between two and nine times. In DNA, the CDR3 is TGTGCCAGCAGCTTAACGGGGGTAAGCAATGAGCAGTTCTTC. The encoded protein is CASSLTGVSNEQFF. The chain couples TRBV11-1 to TRBJ2-1; a weak D match, TRBD2 (6 bases). The V end was cut by 2 bases, the J end by 6 bases, with 11 bases between. CDR1 is SGHAT and CDR2 is FQDESV in the germline V gene (reference sequence). The CDR3 runs to 14 residues.

This clonotype showed up just a few times. J is TRBJ2-2 and V is TRBV5-1, with 11 bases lining up with TRBD1. Losses at the gene ends were 6 bases for V and 4 bases for J; bases not matched to a gene: 11. Germline assignment: CDR1 SGHRS and CDR2 YFSETQ. CDR3 size: 17 residues. CDR3 coding DNA: TGCGCCAGCACCGGGTCCGGACAGGGGGCAAGCACCGGGGAGCTGTTTTTT. Translated: CASTGSGQGASTGELFF.

The V and J genes are TRBV9 and TRBJ1-1; 7 bases match TRBD1. V gave up 0 bases and J gave up 0 bases; unmatched junction bases: 2. CDR3 length: 15 amino acids. The germline gives CDR1 SGDLS, CDR2 YYNGEE. In DNA, the CDR3 is TGTGCCAGCAGCGTAGTACAGGGGATGAACACTGAAGCTTTCTTT. Protein sequence: CASSVVQGMNTEAFF.